Each of the 25 T cell receptor beta chains below was sequenced from the same sample in a study of T cell responses to AZD1222 COVID-19 vaccine. The method was immunoSEQ multiplex PCR; TCRdb's version includes in-frame clones alone and lacks a portion of them. The data contain some 130,000 clones, about 85% of them singletons. This material consisted of peripheral blood, taken 28 days after the second AZD1222 dose. Source of these receptors: an adult who received the AZD1222 COVID-19 vaccine.

The rearrangement links TRBV29-1 to TRBJ2-3; D is perhaps TRBD2 (7 bases). The germline CDR1 and CDR2 sequences are SQVTM and ANQGSEA. V lost 7 bases to trimming and J lost 4 bases, with 24 bases between them. The CDR3 has 16 amino acids. The CDR3 region is CSGGPIGGLGPDTQYF. CDR3 sequence (DNA): TGCAGCGGGGGACCCATCGGGGGGCTGGGACCAGATACGCAGTATTTT.

This sequence joins TRBV5-1 and TRBJ1-2, with D tentatively TRBD1 (6 bases). CDR1 SGHRS and CDR2 YFSETQ come from the germline V gene. The V gene lost 0 bases and the J gene lost 2 bases, with 11 bases spanning the gap. The CDR3 length is 15 residues. CDR3 DNA: TGCGCCAGCAGCTTGGGGACAGCGGCAAACTATGGCTACACCTTC. It yields the protein CASSLGTAANYGYTF.

The rearrangement links TRBV5-8 to TRBJ1-3; tentative D call: TRBD1 (5 bases). The V end lost 2 bases, the J end lost 0 bases, and 18 bases lay between the germline ends. Germline CDR1 reads SGHTS; CDR2 reads YDEGEE. There are 18 residues in the CDR3. CDR3 region: CASSLRQGGSPSGNTIYF. The DNA of the CDR3 is TGTGCCAGCAGCTTACGGCAGGGTGGTTCACCCTCTGGAAACACCATATATTTT.

This clone was found once. V is TRBV5-1 and J is TRBJ1-1; no reliable D call. V lost 2 bases to trimming and J lost 8 bases, with 10 bases between them. The CDR3 covers 12 residues. Germline V gene lookup returns CDR1 SGHRS and CDR2 YFSETQ. For the CDR3, the DNA is TGCGCCAGCAGCTTTGCGGTTGGGGAAGCTTTCTTT. Amino acids: CASSFAVGEAFF. The variable domain in full, with the rest retrieved from reference TRBV5-1 and TRBJ1-1, is KAGVTQTPRYLIKTRGQQVTLSCSPISGHRSVSWYQQTPGQGLQFLFEYFSETQRNKGNFPGRFSGRQFSNSRSEMNVSTLELGDSALYLCASSFAVGEAFFGQGTRLTVV.

The CDR3 coding sequence is TGTGCCAGCAGCGTCGTTAAGAACACTGAAGCTTTCTTT. Protein: CASSVVKNTEAFF. This chain links TRBV7-8 with TRBJ1-1; D is undetermined. Trimming cost V 5 bases and J 1 base, with 8 bases left between them. The CDR3 contains 13 residues. The germline CDR1 and CDR2 sequences are SGHVS and FQNEAQ. Full variable domain (missing parts from reference TRBV7-8 and TRBJ1-1): GAGVSQSPRYKVAKRGQDVALRCDPISGHVSLFWYQQALGQGPEFLTYFQNEAQLDKSGLPSDRFFAERPEGSVSTLKIQRTQQEDSAVYLCASSVVKNTEAFFGQGTRLTVV.

This clone occurred once. V is TRBV9 and J is TRBJ1-3, with TRBD1 matching 7 bases. The germline V gene has CDR1 SGDLS and CDR2 YYNGEE. The J segment lost 5 bases and the V segment lost 3 bases, leaving 8 bases of the junction unmatched. The CDR3 is 15 amino acids. The CDR3 is CASSAYRDSRNTIYF. The CDR3 DNA follows: TGTGCCAGCAGCGCTTACCGGGACAGCCGAAACACCATATATTTT.

The sample holds one count of this clone. The chain links TRBV4-3 to TRBJ1-2; D remains ambiguous. The V and J ends lost 4 bases and 13 bases respectively, with 16 bases between them. This CDR3 is built from 12 residues. Germline V gives CDR1 LGHNA, CDR2 YSLEER. The CDR3 nucleotides read TGCGCCAGCAGCCTAGCGCTAACGGAGGGCACCTTC. Its protein is CASSLALTEGTF.

V usage is TRBV21-1 and J usage is TRBJ1-3; the D call TRBD1 from the table was never checked on the DNA. TRBV21-1 represents a pseudogene. The CDR3 totals 18 residues. The CDR3 spells CASSHRDRGVLSGNTIYF. CDR3 nucleotides: TGTGCCAGCAGCCACCGGGACAGGGGAGTCCTCTCGGGAAACACCATATATTTT.

This clone has just one count. The chain uses TRBV15 and TRBJ2-3; 9 bases fit TRBD2. The ends lost 5 bases at V and 11 bases at J; junction bases unmatched: 8. This CDR3 region has 13 residues. In germline, CDR1 is LNHNV, CDR2 YYDKDF (reference sequence). The CDR3 spells CATSSLASGKQYF. CDR3 DNA: TGTGCCACCAGCTCCCTCGCTAGCGGGAAGCAGTATTTT.

This clone was detected once. This rearrangement joins TRBV4-1 to TRBJ2-3; D possibly corresponds to TRBD2 (6 bases). CDR3 length: 14 residues. V dropped 4 bases and J dropped 3 bases, with 11 bases sitting between them. CDR1 and CDR2 (germline): MGHRA, YSYEKL. The CDR3 DNA follows: TGCGCCAGCAGCCCCGCCCTAGCGACAGATACGCAGTATTTT. Encoded protein: CASSPALATDTQYF.

The rearrangement links TRBV2 to TRBJ1-1; TRBD1 is a possible D gene (5 bases). The CDR3 is made up of 14 amino acids. The germline CDR1 and CDR2 sequences are SNHLY and FYNNEI. V gave up 5 bases and J gave up 1 base, with 11 bases separating them. The DNA of the CDR3 is TGTGCCAGCAGTCCGGGACTGGGGAACACTGAAGCTTTCTTT. Protein sequence: CASSPGLGNTEAFF.

The rearrangement links TRBV15 to TRBJ1-5; D ambiguous. V lost 0 bases and J lost 4, with 16 bases in between. Looked up from germline, CDR1 is LNHNV and CDR2 is YYDKDF (reference sequence). The CDR3 extends over 17 amino acids. CDR3 sequence: CATSRDPAEFDNQPQHF. CDR3 nucleotides: TGTGCCACCAGCAGAGATCCGGCAGAATTTGATAATCAGCCCCAGCATTTT.

The chain couples TRBV18 to TRBJ1-4; D is unresolved. V was cut by 3 bases and J by 4 bases, with 12 bases left in between. The CDR3 consists of 15 residues. From germline, CDR1 is KGHSH and CDR2 LQKENI. CDR3 nucleotide sequence: TGTGCCAGCTCACCGAACTCTAACAGTAATGAAAAACTGTTTTTT. This sequence encodes CASSPNSNSNEKLFF.

The chain combines TRBV2 with TRBJ1-4; 8 bases fit TRBD1. V lost 8 bases and J lost 7; bases outside the gene matches: 3. The CDR3 runs to 12 residues. CDR1 and CDR2 (germline): SNHLY, FYNNEI. The CDR3 DNA sequence: TGTGCCAGCGGGACAGGCGGTGAAAAACTGTTTTTT. Translation gives CASGTGGEKLFF.

The V call is TRBV5-3, the J call TRBJ2-1; D gene ambiguous. TRBV5-3 is sorted into the ORF group, with uncertain function. The CDR3 runs 16 residues. The V end was cut by 4 bases, the J end by 0 bases, with 14 bases between. The CDR3 region is CARSHPGPRSYNEQFF. DNA of the CDR3: TGTGCCAGAAGCCACCCAGGACCACGCTCCTACAATGAGCAGTTCTTC.

This clone occurred once. The chain couples TRBV4-1 to TRBJ2-3; the match to TRBD2 covers 11 bases. The CDR3 extends over 17 amino acids. Germline values: CDR1 MGHRA, CDR2 YSYEKL. J was trimmed by 2 bases and V by 6 bases; bases with no gene match: 10. This chain's CDR3 is CASRRGTSGLYTDTQYF. CDR3 sequence (DNA): TGCGCCAGCAGGAGAGGGACTAGCGGACTATACACAGATACGCAGTATTTT.

This chain uses TRBV30 with TRBJ1-5; D remains ambiguous. CDR1 and CDR2 from the germline V gene are GTSNPN and SVGIG (reference sequence). With 5 bases removed from V and 4 bases from J, the gap between germline ends came to 6 bases. The CDR3 length is 11 residues. The CDR3 sequence: CAWASNQPQHF. The CDR3 bases are TGTGCCTGGGCTTCAAATCAGCCCCAGCATTTT.

The rearrangement uses TRBV7-3 and TRBJ2-7, with D perhaps being TRBD1 or TRBD2 (6 bases each). The CDR3 consists of 15 residues. The germline V and J ends were trimmed by 5 bases and 0 bases, with 14 bases remaining between them. Germline assignment: CDR1 SGHTA and CDR2 FQGTGA. The CDR3, as DNA: TGTGCCAGCAGCGTCGGGGGCTCGAGCTCCTACGAGCAGTACTTC. Residues: CASSVGGSSSYEQYF.

The rearrangement links TRBV11-3 to TRBJ1-6; D is possibly TRBD1 (6 bases). CDR1 is SGHNT, CDR2 YENEEA, per germline. V was clipped by 5 bases and J by 8 bases, with 16 bases between them. CDR3 size: 15 residues. CDR3 bases: TGTGCCAGCAGCCCGCCAGAGGGGGTGGATTCACCCCTCCACTTT. Encoded protein: CASSPPEGVDSPLHF.

The J gene is TRBJ2-1, the V gene TRBV9; TRBD2 might be the D (6 bases). The CDR3 runs to 14 residues. Trimming stripped 0 bases from V and 4 bases from J, with 8 bases between. Germline-derived CDR1 and CDR2 are SGDLS and YYNGEE. The CDR3 reads CASSVGLAYNEQFF. DNA for the CDR3: TGTGCCAGCAGCGTAGGCCTAGCGTACAATGAGCAGTTCTTC.

This clone has only a few counts. The gene calls are TRBV7-2 and TRBJ1-3; D remains unclear. The CDR3 is 14 residues long. V lost 5 bases and J lost 0, with 8 bases in between. Germline CDR1 and CDR2: SGHTA and FQGNSA. CDR3 sequence reads: CASSKEFSGNTIYF. Written as DNA, the CDR3 is TGTGCCAGCAGCAAGGAATTCTCTGGAAACACCATATATTTT.

This clone has only one observation. This chain links TRBV13 with TRBJ1-1; D is undetermined. V gave up 1 base and J gave up 1 base, with 13 bases separating them. Germline CDR1 PRHDT, CDR2 FYEKMQ (reference sequence). This CDR3 comprises 16 residues. The CDR3 bases are TGTGCCAGCAGCTTAGATGGGTTGAGGGAGAACACTGAAGCTTTCTTT. Encoded protein: CASSLDGLRENTEAFF.

This clone was seen only once. The rearrangement uses TRBV29-1 and TRBJ1-2; TRBD1 matches at 10 bases. With 6 bases clipped from V and 10 bases from J, the junction kept 5 bases outside the gene matches. The CDR3 has 11 amino acids. CDR1 SQVTM and CDR2 ANQGSEA come from the germline V gene. For the CDR3, the DNA is TGCAGCGTCGACAGGGGGCACGCCTACACCTTC. This translates into CSVDRGHAYTF.

The chain joins TRBV7-3 to TRBJ1-1; D gene ambiguous. V dropped 3 bases and J dropped 2 bases, with 7 bases sitting between them. The germline CDR1 and CDR2 sequences are SGHTA and FQGTGA. The CDR3 extends over 13 amino acids. CDR3 loop: CASSFSINTEAFF. CDR3 bases: TGTGCCAGCAGCTTCAGCATCAACACTGAAGCTTTCTTT.

This chain links TRBV5-1 with TRBJ1-1; tentative D call: TRBD1 (5 bases). Trimming removed 0 bases from V and 0 bases from J, with 12 bases in between. Germline V CDR1 and CDR2: SGHRS, YFSETQ. This CDR3 has 16 residues. CDR3 nucleotides: TGCGCCAGCAGCTTGGAATCTGCGGGACTGAACACTGAAGCTTTCTTT. This gives the protein CASSLESAGLNTEAFF.